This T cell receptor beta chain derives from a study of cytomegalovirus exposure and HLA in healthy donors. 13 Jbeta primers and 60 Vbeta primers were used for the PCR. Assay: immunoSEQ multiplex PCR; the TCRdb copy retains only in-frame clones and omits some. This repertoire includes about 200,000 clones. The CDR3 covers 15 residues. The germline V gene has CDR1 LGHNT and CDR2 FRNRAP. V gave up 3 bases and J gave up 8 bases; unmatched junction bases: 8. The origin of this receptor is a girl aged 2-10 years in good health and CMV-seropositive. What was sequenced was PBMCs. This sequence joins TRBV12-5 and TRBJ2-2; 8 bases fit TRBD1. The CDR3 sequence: CASGFRQGARGELFF. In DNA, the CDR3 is TGTGCTAGTGGTTTCCGGCAGGGGGCAAGGGGGGAGCTGTTTTTT.